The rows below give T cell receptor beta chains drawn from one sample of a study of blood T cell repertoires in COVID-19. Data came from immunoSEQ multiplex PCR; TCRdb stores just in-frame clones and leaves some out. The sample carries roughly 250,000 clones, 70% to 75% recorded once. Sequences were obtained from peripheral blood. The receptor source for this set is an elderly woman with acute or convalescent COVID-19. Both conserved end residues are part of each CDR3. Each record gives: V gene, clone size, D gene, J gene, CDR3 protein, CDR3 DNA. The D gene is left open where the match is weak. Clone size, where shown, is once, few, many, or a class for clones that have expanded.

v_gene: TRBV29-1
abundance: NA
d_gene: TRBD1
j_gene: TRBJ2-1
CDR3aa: CSGRQGRGEQFF
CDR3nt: TGCAGCGGGAGACAGGGTCGCGGTGAGCAGTTCTTC

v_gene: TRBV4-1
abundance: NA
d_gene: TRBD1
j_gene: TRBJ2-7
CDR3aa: CASSPRQGFTYEQYF
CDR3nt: TGCGCCAGCAGCCCCCGACAGGGATTTACCTACGAGCAGTACTTC

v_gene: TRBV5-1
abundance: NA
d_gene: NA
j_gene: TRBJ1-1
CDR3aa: CASSLQGHTEAFF
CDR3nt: TGCGCCAGCAGCTTGCAGGGGCACACTGAAGCTTTCTTT

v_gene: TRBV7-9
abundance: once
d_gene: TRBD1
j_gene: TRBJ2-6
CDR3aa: CASSLATGGSGANVLTF
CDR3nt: TGTGCCAGCAGCTTAGCAACAGGGGGCTCTGGGGCCAACGTCCTGACTTTC

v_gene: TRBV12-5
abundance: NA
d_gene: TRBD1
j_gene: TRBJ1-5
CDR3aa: CASGLPRTGVGVGQPQHF
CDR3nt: TGTGCTAGTGGTTTGCCTCGGACAGGGGTTGGTGTGGGTCAGCCCCAGCATTTT

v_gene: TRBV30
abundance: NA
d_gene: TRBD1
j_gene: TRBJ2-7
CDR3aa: CAWSIPGQGKTYEQYF
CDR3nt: TGTGCCTGGAGTATACCGGGACAGGGGAAAACCTACGAGCAGTACTTC

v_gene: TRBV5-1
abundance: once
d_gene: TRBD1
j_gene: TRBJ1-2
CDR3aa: CASQIDRDYGYTF
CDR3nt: TGCGCCAGCCAGATCGACAGGGACTATGGCTACACCTTC

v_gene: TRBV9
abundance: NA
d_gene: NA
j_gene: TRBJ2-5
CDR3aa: CASGGQGETQYF
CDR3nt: TGTGCCAGCGGGGGCCAGGGGGAGACCCAGTACTTC

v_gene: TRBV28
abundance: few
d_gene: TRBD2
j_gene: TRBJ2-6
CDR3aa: CASSFTSGSLGANVLTF
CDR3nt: TGTGCCAGCAGTTTTACCAGCGGGAGTCTGGGGGCCAACGTCCTGACTTTC

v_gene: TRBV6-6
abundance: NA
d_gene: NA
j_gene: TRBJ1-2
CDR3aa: CASGAGQAHGYTF
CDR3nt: TGTGCCAGCGGGGCAGGGCAGGCTCATGGCTACACCTTC

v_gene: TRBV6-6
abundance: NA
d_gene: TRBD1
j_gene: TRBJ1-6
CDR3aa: CASRLTGNNNSPLHF
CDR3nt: TGTGCCAGCAGATTGACAGGGAACAATAATTCACCCCTCCACTTT

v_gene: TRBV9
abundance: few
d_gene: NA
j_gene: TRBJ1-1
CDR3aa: CASSVRRKGLNTEAFF
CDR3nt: TGTGCCAGCAGCGTACGGAGGAAAGGCCTGAACACTGAAGCTTTCTTT

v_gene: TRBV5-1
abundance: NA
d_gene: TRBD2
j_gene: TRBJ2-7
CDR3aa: CASSLGGLAGYEQYF
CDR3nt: TGCGCCAGCAGCTTGGGTGGACTAGCCGGCTACGAGCAGTACTTC

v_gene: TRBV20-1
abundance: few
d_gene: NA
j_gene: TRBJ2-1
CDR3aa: CSVRVFNEQFF
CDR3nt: TGCAGTGTGCGGGTTTTCAATGAGCAGTTCTTC

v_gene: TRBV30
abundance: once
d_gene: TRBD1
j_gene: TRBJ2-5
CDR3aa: CAWKTGGETQYF
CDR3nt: TGTGCCTGGAAGACAGGGGGTGAGACCCAGTACTTC

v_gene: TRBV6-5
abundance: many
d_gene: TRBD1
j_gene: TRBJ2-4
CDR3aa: CASSPGTVVYIQYF
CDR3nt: TGTGCCAGCAGCCCCGGGACAGTGGTGTACATTCAGTACTTC

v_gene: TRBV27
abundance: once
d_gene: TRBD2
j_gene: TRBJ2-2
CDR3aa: CASRPGTIQPGELFF
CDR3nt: TGTGCCAGCAGACCAGGGACTATCCAGCCCGGGGAGCTGTTTTTT

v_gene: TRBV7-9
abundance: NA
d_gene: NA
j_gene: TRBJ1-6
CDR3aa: CASSFFGWAPNSPLHF
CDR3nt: TGTGCCAGCAGCTTCTTCGGCTGGGCCCCTAATTCACCCCTCCACTTT

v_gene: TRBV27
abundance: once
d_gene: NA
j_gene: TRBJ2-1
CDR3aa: CASSLVSTRGNEQFF
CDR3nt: TGTGCCAGCAGTTTAGTGAGTACTCGTGGCAATGAGCAGTTCTTC

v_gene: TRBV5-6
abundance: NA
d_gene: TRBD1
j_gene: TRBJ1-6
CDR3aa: CASSVGQEVHF
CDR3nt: TGTGCCAGCAGCGTGGGACAGGAGGTCCACTTT

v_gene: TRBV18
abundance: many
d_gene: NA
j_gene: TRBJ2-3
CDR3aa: CASSKGGQYSTDTQYF
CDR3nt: TGTGCCAGCTCAAAAGGTGGACAGTATAGCACAGATACGCAGTATTTT

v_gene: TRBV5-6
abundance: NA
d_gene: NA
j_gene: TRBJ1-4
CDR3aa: CASSRLVGATNEKLFF
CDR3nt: TGTGCCAGCAGTCGCCTCGTCGGGGCAACTAATGAAAAACTGTTTTTT

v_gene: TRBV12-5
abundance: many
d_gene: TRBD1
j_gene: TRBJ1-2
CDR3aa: CASGQKDRAGYTF
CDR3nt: TGTGCTAGTGGTCAAAAGGACAGGGCTGGCTACACCTTC

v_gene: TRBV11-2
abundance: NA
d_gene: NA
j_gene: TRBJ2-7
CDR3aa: CASSLQGGGSDEQYF
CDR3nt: TGTGCCAGCAGCTTACAAGGGGGAGGGAGCGACGAGCAGTACTTC

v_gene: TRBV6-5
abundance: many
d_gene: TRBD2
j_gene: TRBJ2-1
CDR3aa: CASRTASAGGNEQFF
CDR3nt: TGTGCCAGCAGAACCGCTAGCGCGGGGGGGAATGAGCAGTTCTTC

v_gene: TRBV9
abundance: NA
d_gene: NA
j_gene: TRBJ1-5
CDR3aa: CASRALNQPQHF
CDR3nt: TGTGCCAGCCGAGCGTTAAATCAGCCCCAGCATTTT

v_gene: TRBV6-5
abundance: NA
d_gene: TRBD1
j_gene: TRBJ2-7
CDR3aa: CASSYGQGWSEQYF
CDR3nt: TGTGCCAGCAGTTACGGACAGGGTTGGTCCGAGCAGTACTTC

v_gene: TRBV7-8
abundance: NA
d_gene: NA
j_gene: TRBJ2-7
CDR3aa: CASSQGLTGEQYF
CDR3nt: TGTGCCAGCAGCCAGGGACTTACGGGCGAGCAGTACTTC

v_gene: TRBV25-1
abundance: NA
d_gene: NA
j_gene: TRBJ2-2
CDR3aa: CASSELSGELFF
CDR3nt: TGTGCCAGCAGTGAATTATCCGGGGAGCTGTTTTTT

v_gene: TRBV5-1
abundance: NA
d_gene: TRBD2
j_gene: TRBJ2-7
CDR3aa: CASSLVIGGGQYF
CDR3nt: TGCGCCAGCAGCTTGGTAATTGGCGGGGGGCAGTACTTC

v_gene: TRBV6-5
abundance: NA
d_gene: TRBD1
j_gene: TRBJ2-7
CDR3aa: CASRTGDEQYF
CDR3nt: TGTGCCAGCAGGACAGGGGACGAGCAGTACTTC

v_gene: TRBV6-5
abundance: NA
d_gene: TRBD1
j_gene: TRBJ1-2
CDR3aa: CASMDRGTAKGYTF
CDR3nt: TGTGCCAGCATGGATCGCGGGACAGCCAAGGGCTACACCTTC

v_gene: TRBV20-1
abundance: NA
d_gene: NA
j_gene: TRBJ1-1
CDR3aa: CSASRGRANTEAFF
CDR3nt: TGCAGTGCTAGTCGGGGGAGGGCGAACACTGAAGCTTTCTTT

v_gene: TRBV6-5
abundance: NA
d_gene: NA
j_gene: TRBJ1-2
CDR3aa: CASSKQDYGYTF
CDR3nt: TGTGCCAGCAGTAAACAGGACTATGGCTACACCTTC

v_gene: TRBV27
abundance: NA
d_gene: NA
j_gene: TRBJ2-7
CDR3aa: CASRSYPPTGSEQYF
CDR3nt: TGTGCCAGCAGATCATATCCTCCTACAGGGTCCGAGCAGTACTTC

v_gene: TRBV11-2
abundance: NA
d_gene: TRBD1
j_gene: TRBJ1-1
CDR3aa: CASSFKGTGGETEAFF
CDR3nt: TGTGCCAGCAGCTTTAAGGGCACAGGGGGCGAGACTGAAGCTTTCTTT

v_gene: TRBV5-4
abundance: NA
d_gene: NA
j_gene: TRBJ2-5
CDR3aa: CASAEGWGDKTQYF
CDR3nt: TGTGCCAGCGCCGAAGGGTGGGGGGATAAGACCCAGTACTTC

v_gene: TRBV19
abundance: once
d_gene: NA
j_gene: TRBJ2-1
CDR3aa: CASSSLFRDNEQFF
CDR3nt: TGTGCCAGTAGTAGCCTTTTCAGGGACAATGAGCAGTTCTTC

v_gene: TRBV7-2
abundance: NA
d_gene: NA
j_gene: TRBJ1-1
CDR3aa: CASSPIAGVNTEAFF
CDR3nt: TGTGCCAGCAGCCCGATAGCAGGGGTGAACACTGAAGCTTTCTTT

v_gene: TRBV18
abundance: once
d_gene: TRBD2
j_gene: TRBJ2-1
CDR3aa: CASSPPGGGHEQFF
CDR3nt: TGTGCCAGCTCACCTCCCGGGGGGGGTCATGAGCAGTTCTTC

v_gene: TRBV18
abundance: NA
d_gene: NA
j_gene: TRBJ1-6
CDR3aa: CASSPQGQANSPLHF
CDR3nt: TGTGCCAGCTCACCTCAGGGTCAAGCAAATTCACCCCTCCACTTT

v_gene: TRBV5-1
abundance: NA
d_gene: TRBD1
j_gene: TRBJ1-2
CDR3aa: CASSSDRSPYGYTF
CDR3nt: TGCGCCAGCAGCTCGGACAGGTCGCCCTATGGCTACACCTTC

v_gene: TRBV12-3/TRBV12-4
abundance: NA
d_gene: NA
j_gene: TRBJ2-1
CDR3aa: CASSLGRYNEQFF
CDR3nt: TGTGCCAGCAGTTTAGGCCGGTACAATGAGCAGTTCTTC

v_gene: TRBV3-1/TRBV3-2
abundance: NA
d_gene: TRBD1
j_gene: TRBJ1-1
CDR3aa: CASSQQGAAGEAFF
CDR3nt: TGTGCCAGCAGCCAGCAGGGGGCAGCAGGTGAAGCTTTCTTT

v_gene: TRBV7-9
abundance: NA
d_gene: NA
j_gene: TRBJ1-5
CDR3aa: CASSLVRLWTEGAHQPQHF
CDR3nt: TGTGCCAGCAGCTTAGTTCGCCTTTGGACAGAAGGGGCCCATCAGCCCCAGCATTTT

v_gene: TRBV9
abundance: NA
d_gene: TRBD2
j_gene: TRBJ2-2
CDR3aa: CASSVIAGVSGELFF
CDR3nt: TGTGCCAGCAGCGTGATAGCGGGAGTATCCGGGGAGCTGTTTTTT

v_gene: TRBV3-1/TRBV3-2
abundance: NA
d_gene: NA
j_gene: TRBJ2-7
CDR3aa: CASSQDGLIYEQYF
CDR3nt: TGTGCCAGCAGCCAAGATGGGCTCATCTACGAGCAGTACTTC

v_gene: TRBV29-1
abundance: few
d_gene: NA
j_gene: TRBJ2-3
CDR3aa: CSVAPGLDTQYF
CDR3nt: TGCAGCGTTGCCCCCGGACTGGATACGCAGTATTTT

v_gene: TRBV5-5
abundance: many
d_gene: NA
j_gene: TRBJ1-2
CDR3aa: CASTGGGARGYTF
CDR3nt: TGTGCCAGCACTGGAGGAGGGGCGCGAGGCTACACCTTC